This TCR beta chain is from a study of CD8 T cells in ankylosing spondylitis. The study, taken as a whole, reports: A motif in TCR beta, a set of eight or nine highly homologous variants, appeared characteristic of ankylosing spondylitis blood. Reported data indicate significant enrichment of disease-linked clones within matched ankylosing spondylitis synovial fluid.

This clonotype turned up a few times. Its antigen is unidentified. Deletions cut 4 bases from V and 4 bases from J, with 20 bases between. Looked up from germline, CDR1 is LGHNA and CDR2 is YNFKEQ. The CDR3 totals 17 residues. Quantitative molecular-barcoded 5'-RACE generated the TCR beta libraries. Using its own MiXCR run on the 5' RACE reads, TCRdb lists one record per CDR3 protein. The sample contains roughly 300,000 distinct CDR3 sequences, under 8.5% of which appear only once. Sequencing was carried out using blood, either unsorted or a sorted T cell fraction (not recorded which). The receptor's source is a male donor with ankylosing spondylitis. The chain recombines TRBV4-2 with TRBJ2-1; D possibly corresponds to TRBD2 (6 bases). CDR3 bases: TGTGCCAGCAGCCGGAAAGCCCGGCAGGAGGGATACAATGAGCAGTTCTTC. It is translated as CASSRKARQEGYNEQFF.